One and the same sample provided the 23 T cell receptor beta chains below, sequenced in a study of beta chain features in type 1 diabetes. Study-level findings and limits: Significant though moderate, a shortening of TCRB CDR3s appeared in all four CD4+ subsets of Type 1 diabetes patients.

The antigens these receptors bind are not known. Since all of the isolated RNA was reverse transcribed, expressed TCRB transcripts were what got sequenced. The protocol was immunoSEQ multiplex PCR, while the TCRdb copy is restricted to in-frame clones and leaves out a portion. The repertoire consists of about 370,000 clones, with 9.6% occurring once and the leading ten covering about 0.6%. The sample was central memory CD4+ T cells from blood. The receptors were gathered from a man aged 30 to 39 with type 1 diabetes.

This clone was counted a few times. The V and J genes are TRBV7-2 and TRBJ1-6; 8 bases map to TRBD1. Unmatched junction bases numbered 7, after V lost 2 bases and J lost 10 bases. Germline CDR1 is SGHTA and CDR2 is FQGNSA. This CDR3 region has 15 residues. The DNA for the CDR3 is TGTGCCAGCAGCTTATTAACAGGGGGAGGATCACCCCTCCACTTT. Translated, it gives CASSLLTGGGSPLHF.

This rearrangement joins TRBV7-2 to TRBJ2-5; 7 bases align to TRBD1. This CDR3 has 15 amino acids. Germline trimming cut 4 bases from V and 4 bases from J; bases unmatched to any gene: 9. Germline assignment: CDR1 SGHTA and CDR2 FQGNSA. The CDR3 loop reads CASSSGTAEGETQYF. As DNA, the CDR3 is TGTGCCAGCAGCTCCGGGACAGCCGAAGGAGAGACCCAGTACTTC.

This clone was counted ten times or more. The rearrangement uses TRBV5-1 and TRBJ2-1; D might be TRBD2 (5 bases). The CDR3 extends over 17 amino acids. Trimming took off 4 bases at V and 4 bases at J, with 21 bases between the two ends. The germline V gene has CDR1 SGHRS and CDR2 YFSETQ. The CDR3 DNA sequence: TGCGCCAGCAGCAGTAAACTAGACTCCCTGGCGTACAATGAGCAGTTCTTC. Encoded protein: CASSSKLDSLAYNEQFF.

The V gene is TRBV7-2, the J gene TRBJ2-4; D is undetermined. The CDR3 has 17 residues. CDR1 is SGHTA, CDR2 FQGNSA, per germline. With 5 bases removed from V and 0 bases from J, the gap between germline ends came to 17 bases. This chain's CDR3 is CASSPKVEQLAKNIQYF. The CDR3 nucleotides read TGTGCCAGCAGCCCTAAGGTAGAGCAGCTAGCCAAAAACATTCAGTACTTC.

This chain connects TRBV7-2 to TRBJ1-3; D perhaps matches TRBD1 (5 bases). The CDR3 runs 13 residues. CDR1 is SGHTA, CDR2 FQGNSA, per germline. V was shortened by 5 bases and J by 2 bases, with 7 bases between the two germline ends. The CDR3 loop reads CASSQGPGNTIYF. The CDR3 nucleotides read TGTGCCAGCAGCCAGGGACCTGGAAACACCATATATTTT.

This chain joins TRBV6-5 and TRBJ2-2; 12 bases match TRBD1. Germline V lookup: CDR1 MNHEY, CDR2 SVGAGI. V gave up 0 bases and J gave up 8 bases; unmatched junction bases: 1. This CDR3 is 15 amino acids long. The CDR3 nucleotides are TGTGCCAGCAGTTACTCGGGACAGGGGGCAGGGGAGCTGTTTTTT. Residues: CASSYSGQGAGELFF.

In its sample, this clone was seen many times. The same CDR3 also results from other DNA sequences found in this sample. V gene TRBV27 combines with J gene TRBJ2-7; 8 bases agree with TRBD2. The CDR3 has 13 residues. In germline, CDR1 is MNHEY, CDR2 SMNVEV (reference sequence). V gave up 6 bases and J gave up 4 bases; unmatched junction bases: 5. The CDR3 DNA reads TGTGCCAGCAGACAAGGACTAGCTTACGAGCAGTACTTC. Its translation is CASRQGLAYEQYF.

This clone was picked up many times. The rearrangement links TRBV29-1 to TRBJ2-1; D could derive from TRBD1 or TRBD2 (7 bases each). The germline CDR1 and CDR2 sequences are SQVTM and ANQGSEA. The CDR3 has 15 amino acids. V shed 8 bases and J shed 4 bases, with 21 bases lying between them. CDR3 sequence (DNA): TGCAGCTCTCGGGGAGGGGGCCCTGAGTACAATGAGCAGTTCTTC. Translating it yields CSSRGGGPEYNEQFF.

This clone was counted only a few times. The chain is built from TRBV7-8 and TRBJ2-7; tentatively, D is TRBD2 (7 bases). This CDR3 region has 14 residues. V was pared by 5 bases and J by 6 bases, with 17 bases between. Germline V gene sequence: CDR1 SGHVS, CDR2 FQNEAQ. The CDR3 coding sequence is TGTGCCAGCAGCCTGCGGGCGGGGGCATCCGAGCAGTACTTC. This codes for CASSLRAGASEQYF.

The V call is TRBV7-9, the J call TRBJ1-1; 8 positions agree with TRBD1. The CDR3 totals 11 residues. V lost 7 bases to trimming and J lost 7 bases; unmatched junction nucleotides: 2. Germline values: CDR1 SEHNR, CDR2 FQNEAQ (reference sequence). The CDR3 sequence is CASTGQGEAFF. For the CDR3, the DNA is TGTGCCAGCACCGGACAGGGTGAAGCTTTCTTT.

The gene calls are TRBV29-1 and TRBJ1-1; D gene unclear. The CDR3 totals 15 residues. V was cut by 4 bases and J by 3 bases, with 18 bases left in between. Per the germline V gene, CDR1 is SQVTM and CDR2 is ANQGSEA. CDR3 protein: CSVGGSPRADTEAFF. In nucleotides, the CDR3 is TGCAGCGTTGGTGGTTCCCCACGGGCGGACACTGAAGCTTTCTTT.

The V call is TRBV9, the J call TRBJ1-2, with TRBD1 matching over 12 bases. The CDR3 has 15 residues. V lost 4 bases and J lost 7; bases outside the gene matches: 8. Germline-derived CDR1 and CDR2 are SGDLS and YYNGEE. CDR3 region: CASSPTGQGAFGYTF. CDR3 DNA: TGTGCCAGCAGCCCGACGGGACAGGGGGCCTTTGGCTACACCTTC.

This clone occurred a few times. CDR3 DNA sequence: TGTGCCAGCAGTTTGCAGGGACACACCGGGGAGCTGTTTTTT. Translated, it gives CASSLQGHTGELFF. The rearrangement links TRBV28 to TRBJ2-2; tentatively, D is TRBD1 or TRBD2 (5 bases each). V was cut by 3 bases and J by 3 bases, with 8 bases left in between. Germline lookup yields CDR1 MDHEN and CDR2 SYDVKM. There are 14 residues in the CDR3.

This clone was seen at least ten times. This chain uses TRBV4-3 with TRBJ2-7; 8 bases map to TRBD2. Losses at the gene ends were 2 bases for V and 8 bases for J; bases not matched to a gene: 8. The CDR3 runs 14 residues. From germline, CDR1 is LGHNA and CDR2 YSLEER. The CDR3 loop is CASSQMGSGSQQYF. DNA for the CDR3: TGCGCCAGCAGCCAAATGGGGAGCGGGAGCCAGCAGTACTTC.

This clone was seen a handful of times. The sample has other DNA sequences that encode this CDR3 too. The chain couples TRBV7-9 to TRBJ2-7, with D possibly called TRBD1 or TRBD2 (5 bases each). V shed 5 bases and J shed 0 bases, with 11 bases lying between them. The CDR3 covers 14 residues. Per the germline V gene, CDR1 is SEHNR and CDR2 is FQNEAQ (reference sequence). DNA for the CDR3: TGTGCCAGCAGCCGGGGACGGCTCTCCTACGAGCAGTACTTC. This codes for CASSRGRLSYEQYF.

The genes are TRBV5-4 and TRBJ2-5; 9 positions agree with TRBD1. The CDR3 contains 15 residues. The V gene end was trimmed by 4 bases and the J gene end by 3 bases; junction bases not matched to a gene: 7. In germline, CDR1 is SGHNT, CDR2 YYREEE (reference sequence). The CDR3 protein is CASSLPGTGKETQYF. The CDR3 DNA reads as TGTGCCAGCAGCCTCCCGGGGACAGGGAAAGAGACCCAGTACTTC.

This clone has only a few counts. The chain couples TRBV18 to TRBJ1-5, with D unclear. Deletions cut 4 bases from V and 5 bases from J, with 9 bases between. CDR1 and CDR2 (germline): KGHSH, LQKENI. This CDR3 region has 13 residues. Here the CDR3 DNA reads TGTGCCAGCTCACAGGGTACGGATCAGCCCCAGCATTTT. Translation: CASSQGTDQPQHF.

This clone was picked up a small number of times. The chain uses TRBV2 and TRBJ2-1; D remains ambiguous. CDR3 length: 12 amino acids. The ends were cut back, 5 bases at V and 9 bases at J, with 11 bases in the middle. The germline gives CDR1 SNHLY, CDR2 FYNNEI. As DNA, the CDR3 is TGTGCCAGCAGTTACAACACTGGTGAGCAGTTCTTC. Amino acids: CASSYNTGEQFF.

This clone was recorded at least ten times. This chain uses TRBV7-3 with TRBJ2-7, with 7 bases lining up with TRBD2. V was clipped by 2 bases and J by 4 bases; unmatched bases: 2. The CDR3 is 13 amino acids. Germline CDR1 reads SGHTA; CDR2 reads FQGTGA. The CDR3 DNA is TGTGCCAGCAGCTTACAGCGGGATTACGAGCAGTACTTC. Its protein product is CASSLQRDYEQYF.

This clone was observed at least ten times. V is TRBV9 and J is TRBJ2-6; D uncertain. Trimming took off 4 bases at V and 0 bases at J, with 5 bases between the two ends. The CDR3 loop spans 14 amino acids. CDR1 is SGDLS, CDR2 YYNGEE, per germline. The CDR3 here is CASSPDSGANVLTF. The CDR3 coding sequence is TGTGCCAGCAGCCCAGACTCTGGGGCCAACGTCCTGACTTTC.

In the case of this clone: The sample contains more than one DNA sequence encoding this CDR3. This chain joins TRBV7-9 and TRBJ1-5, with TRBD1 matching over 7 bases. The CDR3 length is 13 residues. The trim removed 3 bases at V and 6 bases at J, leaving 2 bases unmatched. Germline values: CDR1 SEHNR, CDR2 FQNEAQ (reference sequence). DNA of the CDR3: TGTGCCAGCAGCTTGCAGGGGGGTCAGCCCCAGCATTTT. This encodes CASSLQGGQPQHF.

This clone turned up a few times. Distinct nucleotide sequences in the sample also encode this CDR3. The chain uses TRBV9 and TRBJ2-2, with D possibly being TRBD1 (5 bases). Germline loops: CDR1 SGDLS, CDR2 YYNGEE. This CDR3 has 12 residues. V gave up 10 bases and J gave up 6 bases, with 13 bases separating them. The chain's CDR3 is CASRTGAGELFF. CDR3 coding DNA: TGTGCCTCCCGAACAGGAGCCGGGGAGCTGTTTTTT.

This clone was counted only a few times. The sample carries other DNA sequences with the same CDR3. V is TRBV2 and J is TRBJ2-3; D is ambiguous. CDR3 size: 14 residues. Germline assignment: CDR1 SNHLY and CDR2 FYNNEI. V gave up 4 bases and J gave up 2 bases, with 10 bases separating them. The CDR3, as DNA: TGTGCCAGCAGTGTCTCATCAAACACAGATACGCAGTATTTT. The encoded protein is CASSVSSNTDTQYF.